This TCR beta chain was found in a study of identical twins. Study results and caveats: With abundant cord blood beta clonotypes, insertions were fewer; memory repertoires showed no such pattern. Out-of-frame alpha sequences shared by twins showed excess low generation probability.

Healthy Caucasian individuals made up all the donors. This clonotype appeared many times. Its antigen remains unidentified. TCRdb ran MiXCR on the 5' RACE reads and lists one entry per CDR3 protein. This table has around 370,000 distinct CDR3 sequences, approximately 9.1% appearing once. CDR3 length equals 16 residues. CDR1 MNHEY and CDR2 SMNVEV come from the germline V gene (reference sequence). V lost 2 bases and J lost 7; bases outside the gene matches: 7. The sample consisted of naive T cells sorted from blood. The chain joins TRBV27 to TRBJ2-1, with 11 nucleotides matching TRBD2. The sequence came from a woman aged 45 to 65 in good health. The CDR3 nucleotides are TGTGCCAGCAGTTTACTAGCGGGAGGTTGGGCGAATGAGCAGTTCTTC. It is translated as CASSLLAGGWANEQFF.